The T cell receptor (beta chain) under discussion was sequenced for a study of monozygotic twins with inflammatory bowel disease. General study points: IBD patients displayed reduced TCRbeta diversity (inverse Simpson) when set against healthy co-twins.

TCRdb re-analyzed the 5' RACE reads; it lists each CDR3 protein once, without DNA. This repertoire includes some 89,000 distinct CDR3 sequences. About this clonotype: Its specificity is unknown.

Germline CDR1 and CDR2: SQVTM and ANQGSEA. The CDR3 is 12 residues long. Sample: blood. V is TRBV29-1 and J is TRBJ1-5; the D gene TCRdb calls, TRBD1, cannot be checked with no DNA. This clonotype originated in a human donor with ulcerative colitis or Crohn's disease, or a healthy co-twin of an affected twin (not recorded which). CDR3 protein: CSVQGVNQPQHF. Using reference TRBV29-1 and TRBJ1-5 for the parts outside the CDR3, the full variable domain is SAVISQKPSRDICQRGTSLTIQCQVDSQVTMMFWYRQQPGQSLTLIATANQGSEATYESGFVIDKFPISRPNLTFSTLTVSNMSPEDSSIYLCSVQGVNQPQHFGDGTRLSIL.